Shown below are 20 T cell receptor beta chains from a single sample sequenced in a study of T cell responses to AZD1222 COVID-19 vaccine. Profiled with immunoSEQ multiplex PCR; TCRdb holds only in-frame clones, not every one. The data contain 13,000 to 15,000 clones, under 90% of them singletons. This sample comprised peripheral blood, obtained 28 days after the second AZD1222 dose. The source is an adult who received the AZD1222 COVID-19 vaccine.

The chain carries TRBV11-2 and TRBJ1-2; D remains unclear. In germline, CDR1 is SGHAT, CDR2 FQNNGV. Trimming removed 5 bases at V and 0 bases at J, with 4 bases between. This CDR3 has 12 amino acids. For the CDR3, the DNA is TGTGCCAGCAGCGCCTCTAACTATGGCTACACCTTC. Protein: CASSASNYGYTF.

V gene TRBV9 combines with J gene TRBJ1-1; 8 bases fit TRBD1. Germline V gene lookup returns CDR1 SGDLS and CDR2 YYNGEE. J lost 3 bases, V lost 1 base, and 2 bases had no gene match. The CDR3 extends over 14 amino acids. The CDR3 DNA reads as TGTGCCAGCAGCGTACAGGGGGCGGACACTGAAGCTTTCTTT. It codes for CASSVQGADTEAFF.

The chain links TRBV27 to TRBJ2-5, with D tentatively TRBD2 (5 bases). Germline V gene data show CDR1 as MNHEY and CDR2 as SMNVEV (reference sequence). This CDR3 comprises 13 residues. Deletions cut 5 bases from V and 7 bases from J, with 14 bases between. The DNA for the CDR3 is TGTGCCAGCAGTCCCAACCCTCTAGCGACCCAGTACTTC. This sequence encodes CASSPNPLATQYF.

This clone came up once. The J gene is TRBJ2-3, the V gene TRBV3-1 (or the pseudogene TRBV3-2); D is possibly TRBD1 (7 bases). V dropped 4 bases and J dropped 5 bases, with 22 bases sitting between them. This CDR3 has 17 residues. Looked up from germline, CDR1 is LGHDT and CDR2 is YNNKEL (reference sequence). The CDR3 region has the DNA TGTGCCAGCAGCCCTGAACGTCAGGGGGGCGCGGGAGATACGCAGTATTTT. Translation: CASSPERQGGAGDTQYF.

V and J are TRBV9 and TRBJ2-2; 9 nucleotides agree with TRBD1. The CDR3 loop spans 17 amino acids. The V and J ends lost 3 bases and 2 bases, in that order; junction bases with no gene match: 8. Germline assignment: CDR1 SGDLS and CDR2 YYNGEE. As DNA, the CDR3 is TGTGCCAGCAGCGCAGGACAGGGGCGCTACAACACCGGGGAGCTGTTTTTT. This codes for CASSAGQGRYNTGELFF.

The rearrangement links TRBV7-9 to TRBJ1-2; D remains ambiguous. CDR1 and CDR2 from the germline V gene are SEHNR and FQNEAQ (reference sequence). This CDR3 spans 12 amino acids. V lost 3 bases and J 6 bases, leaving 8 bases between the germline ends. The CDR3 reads CASSLTGDGYTF. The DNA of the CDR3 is TGTGCCAGCAGCTTGACCGGTGATGGCTACACCTTC.

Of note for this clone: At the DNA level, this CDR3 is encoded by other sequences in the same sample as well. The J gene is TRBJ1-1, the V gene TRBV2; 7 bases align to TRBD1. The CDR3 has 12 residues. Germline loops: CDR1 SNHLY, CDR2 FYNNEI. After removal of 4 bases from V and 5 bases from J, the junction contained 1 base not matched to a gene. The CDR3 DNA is TGTGCCAGCAGTGCCAGGGGGACTGAAGCTTTCTTT. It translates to CASSARGTEAFF.

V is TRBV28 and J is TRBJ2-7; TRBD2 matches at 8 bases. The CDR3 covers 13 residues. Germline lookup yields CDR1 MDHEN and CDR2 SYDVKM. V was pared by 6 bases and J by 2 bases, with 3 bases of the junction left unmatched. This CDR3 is CASRTSGPYEQYF. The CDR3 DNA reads TGTGCCAGCAGAACTAGCGGCCCCTACGAGCAGTACTTC.

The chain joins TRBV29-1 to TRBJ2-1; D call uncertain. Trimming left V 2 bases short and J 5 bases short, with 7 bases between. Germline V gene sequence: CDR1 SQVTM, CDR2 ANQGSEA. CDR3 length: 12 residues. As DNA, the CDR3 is TGCAGCGTTGAATTGCGTGACAATGAGCAGTTCTTC. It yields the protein CSVELRDNEQFF.

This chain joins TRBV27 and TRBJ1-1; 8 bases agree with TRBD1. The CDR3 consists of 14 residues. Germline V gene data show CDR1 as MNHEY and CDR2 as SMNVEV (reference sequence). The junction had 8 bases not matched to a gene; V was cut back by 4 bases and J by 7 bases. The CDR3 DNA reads TGTGCCAGCAGTTCCTCGACAGGGGAGAGTGAAGCTTTCTTT. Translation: CASSSSTGESEAFF.

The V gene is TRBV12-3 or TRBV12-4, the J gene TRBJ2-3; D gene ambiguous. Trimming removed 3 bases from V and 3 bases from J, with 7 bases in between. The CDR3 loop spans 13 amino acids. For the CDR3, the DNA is TGTGCCAGCAGTTTCAGTACGACAGATACGCAGTATTTT. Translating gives CASSFSTTDTQYF.

The CDR3 nucleotides read TGTGCCAGCTCTTCACAGGGGGCCGACACTGAAGCTTTCTTT. This sequence encodes CASSSQGADTEAFF. V usage is TRBV18 and J usage is TRBJ1-1, with 9 bases aligning to TRBD1. V shed 6 bases, J shed 3 bases, and the junction held 5 bases outside the gene matches. Germline V gene data show CDR1 as KGHSH and CDR2 as LQKENI. This CDR3 region has 14 residues.

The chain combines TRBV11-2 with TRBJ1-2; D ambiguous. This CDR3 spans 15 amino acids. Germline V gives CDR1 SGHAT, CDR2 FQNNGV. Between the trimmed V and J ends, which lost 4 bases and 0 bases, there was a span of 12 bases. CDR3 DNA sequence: TGTGCCAGCAGCTCCACGGGGAGAACTAACTATGGCTACACCTTC. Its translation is CASSSTGRTNYGYTF.

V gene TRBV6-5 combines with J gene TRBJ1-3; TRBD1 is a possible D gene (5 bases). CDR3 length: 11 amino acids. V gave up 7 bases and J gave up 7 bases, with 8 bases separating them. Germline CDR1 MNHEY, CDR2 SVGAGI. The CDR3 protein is CASTAGNTIYF. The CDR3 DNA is TGTGCCAGCACCGCAGGGAACACCATATATTTT.

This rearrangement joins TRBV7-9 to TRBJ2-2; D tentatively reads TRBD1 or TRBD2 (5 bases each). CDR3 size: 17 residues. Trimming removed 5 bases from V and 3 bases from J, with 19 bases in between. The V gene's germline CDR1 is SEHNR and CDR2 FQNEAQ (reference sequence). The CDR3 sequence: CASSLPGSGQDTGELFF. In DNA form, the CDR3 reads TGTGCCAGCAGCCTTCCCGGATCGGGGCAGGACACCGGGGAGCTGTTTTTT.

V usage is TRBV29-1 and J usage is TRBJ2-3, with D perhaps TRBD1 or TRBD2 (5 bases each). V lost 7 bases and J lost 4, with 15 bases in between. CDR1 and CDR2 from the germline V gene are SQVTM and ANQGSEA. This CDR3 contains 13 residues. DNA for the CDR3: TGCAGCGCTCGATGGGGGTCTGCAGATACGCAGTATTTT. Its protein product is CSARWGSADTQYF.

CDR3 DNA sequence: TGTGCCAGCAGCGCAGCACCAGGGCTAGGGAATACGCAGTATTTT. This encodes CASSAAPGLGNTQYF. This chain links TRBV11-3 with TRBJ2-3; tentatively, D is TRBD1 (5 bases). The germline V gene has CDR1 SGHNT and CDR2 YENEEA. The CDR3 covers 15 residues. The V end was cut by 5 bases, the J end by 7 bases, with 19 bases between.

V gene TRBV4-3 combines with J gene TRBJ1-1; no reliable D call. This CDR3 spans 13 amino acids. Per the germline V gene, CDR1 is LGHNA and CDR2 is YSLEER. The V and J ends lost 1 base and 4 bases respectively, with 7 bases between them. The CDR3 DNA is TGCGCCAGCAGCCAAGTAGTCGGCACTGAAGCTTTCTTT. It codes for CASSQVVGTEAFF.

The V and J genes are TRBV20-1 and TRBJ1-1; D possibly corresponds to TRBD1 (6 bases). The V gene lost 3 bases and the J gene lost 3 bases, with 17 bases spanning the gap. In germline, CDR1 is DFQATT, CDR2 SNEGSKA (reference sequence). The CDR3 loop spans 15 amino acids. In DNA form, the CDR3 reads TGCAGTGCTAGTAATGGGGGCACTGGGTACACTGAAGCTTTCTTT. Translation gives CSASNGGTGYTEAFF.

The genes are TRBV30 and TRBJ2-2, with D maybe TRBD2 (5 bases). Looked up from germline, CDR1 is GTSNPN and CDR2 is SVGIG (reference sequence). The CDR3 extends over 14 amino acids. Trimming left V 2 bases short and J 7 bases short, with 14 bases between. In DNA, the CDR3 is TGTGCCTGGAGTCCCGCCCCGGGGAGCGGGGAGCTGTTTTTT. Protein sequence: CAWSPAPGSGELFF.